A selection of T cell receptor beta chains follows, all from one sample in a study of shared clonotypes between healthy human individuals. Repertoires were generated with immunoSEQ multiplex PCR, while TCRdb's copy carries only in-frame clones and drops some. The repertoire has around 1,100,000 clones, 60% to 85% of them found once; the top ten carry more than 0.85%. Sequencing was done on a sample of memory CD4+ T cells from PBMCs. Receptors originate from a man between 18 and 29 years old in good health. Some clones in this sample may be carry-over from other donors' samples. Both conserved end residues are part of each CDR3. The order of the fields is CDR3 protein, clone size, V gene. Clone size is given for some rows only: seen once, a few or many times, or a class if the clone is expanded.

CDR3 protein: CSVARASNEKLFF; clone size: NA; V gene: TRBV29-1
CDR3 protein: CASSLELGQQETQYF; clone size: NA; V gene: TRBV5-4
CDR3 protein: CASLGASSGNTIYF; clone size: NA; V gene: TRBV28
CDR3 protein: CASSPVRMRGYTF; clone size: many; V gene: TRBV28
CDR3 protein: CASSQVGREAADTQYF; clone size: few; V gene: TRBV4-1
CDR3 protein: CASSIWVGTEAFF; clone size: NA; V gene: TRBV5-1
CDR3 protein: CASSSDGGIGYTF; clone size: NA; V gene: TRBV5-1
CDR3 protein: CASQSSANYGYTF; clone size: NA; V gene: TRBV28
CDR3 protein: CASIPRTGEKLFF; clone size: NA; V gene: TRBV19
CDR3 protein: CASSLVGIHGYTF; clone size: once; V gene: TRBV5-6
CDR3 protein: CASRRLLLQETQYF; clone size: NA; V gene: TRBV13
CDR3 protein: CASSLKGNRVTVGYEQYF; clone size: NA; V gene: TRBV27
CDR3 protein: CASSKGDTDTQYF; clone size: NA; V gene: TRBV6-6
CDR3 protein: CASSQGDYGTDTQYF; clone size: NA; V gene: TRBV5-1
CDR3 protein: CASSAGLAGASETQYF; clone size: NA; V gene: TRBV5-4
CDR3 protein: CASAEGPFPTDTQYF; clone size: NA; V gene: TRBV9
CDR3 protein: CASSSPGASSKNIQYF; clone size: NA; V gene: TRBV28
CDR3 protein: CASSTVSLGTGQDYGYTF; clone size: NA; V gene: TRBV21-1
CDR3 protein: CASSLGAGNEQFF; clone size: few; V gene: TRBV5-1
CDR3 protein: CASSLGQGNTIYF; clone size: NA; V gene: TRBV14
CDR3 protein: CASSLGGYSSYEQYF; clone size: NA; V gene: TRBV5-1
CDR3 protein: CASRPGQYYEQYF; clone size: NA; V gene: TRBV6-5
CDR3 protein: CASSIHRDRTEAFF; clone size: NA; V gene: TRBV19
CDR3 protein: CSALGQSEQYF; clone size: many; V gene: TRBV20-1
CDR3 protein: CASSLGREETQYF; clone size: NA; V gene: TRBV5-1
CDR3 protein: CAIPRDRVLGSGANVLTF; clone size: NA; V gene: TRBV28
CDR3 protein: CASRDRDYGYTF; clone size: NA; V gene: TRBV19
CDR3 protein: CASSPTGQYYEQYF; clone size: NA; V gene: TRBV9
CDR3 protein: CASQRGNTEAFF; clone size: few; V gene: TRBV2
CDR3 protein: CSARTGGGTEAFF; clone size: NA; V gene: TRBV29-1
CDR3 protein: CASSFPGGDSGNTIYF; clone size: once; V gene: TRBV5-6
CDR3 protein: CASSLVQGATEKLFF; clone size: NA; V gene: TRBV5-1
CDR3 protein: CASSSGMTGNTIYF; clone size: NA; V gene: TRBV5-1
CDR3 protein: CASSLMAGAGGGETQYF; clone size: NA; V gene: TRBV5-1